The 22 T cell receptor beta chains reported below all come from one sample, sequenced in a study of regulatory T cells in long-lasting Graves disease. Documented time point: newly diagnosed GD, antithyroid drugs for less than 3 months. PBMC-derived RNA was used for the TCR library. Arm-PCR of CDR3 regions with iRepertoire HTBI primers generated TCR beta libraries. Each CDR3 protein is one row after TCRdb ran MiXCR on the multiplex PCR reads. The data show more than 300,000 distinct CDR3 sequences, 10% to 15% seen once. These data were also filed under a second study, of T cells in Graves' hyperthyroidism and ophthalmopathy.

The material was peripheral blood mononuclear cells (PBMCs), obtained at new diagnosis, from a patient treated with antithyroid drugs. All receptors derive from a woman aged 18-35 years with Graves disease.

The V call is TRBV6-1, the J call TRBJ2-7; tentatively, D is TRBD1 (6 bases). The CDR3 has 15 amino acids. V lost 6 bases to trimming and J lost 0 bases, with 15 bases between them. CDR1 is MNHNS and CDR2 is SASEGT in the germline V gene. CDR3 DNA: TGTGCCAGCAGCAGAGACAGGAATAGCTCCTACGAGCAGTACGTC. Translation: CASSRDRNSSYEQYV.

This clonotype was seen many times. The chain combines TRBV2 with TRBJ1-3, with D unclear. Trimming removed 0 bases at V and 0 bases at J, with 9 bases between. The CDR3 loop spans 16 amino acids. CDR1 and CDR2 from the germline V gene are SNHLY and FYNNEI. DNA of the CDR3: TGTGCCAGCAGTGAAGCACCGGTACCCTCTGGAAACACCATATATTTT. The encoded protein is CASSEAPVPSGNTIYF.

This clonotype was found many times. The chain combines TRBV11-2 with TRBJ2-7; perhaps TRBD1 as D (7 bases). The CDR3 extends over 14 amino acids. Germline V gene data show CDR1 as SGHAT and CDR2 as FQNNGV. The germline V and J ends were trimmed by 3 bases and 2 bases, with 11 bases remaining between them. Written as DNA, the CDR3 is TGTGCCAGCAGCTTCAGGGGGGTCACCTACGAGCAGTACGTC. Encoded protein: CASSFRGVTYEQYV.

There are many counts of this clonotype. This chain links TRBV5-1 with TRBJ1-2, with D possibly matching TRBD1 (5 bases). This CDR3 contains 16 residues. Germline loops: CDR1 SGHRS, CDR2 YFSETQ. Trimming took off 0 bases at V and 4 bases at J, with 16 bases between the two ends. The CDR3 sequence: CASSLVAGKSGYGYTF. The CDR3 DNA reads as TGCGCCAGCAGCTTGGTCGCAGGGAAAAGCGGCTATGGCTACACCTTC.

This clonotype was observed many times. The rearrangement uses TRBV28 and TRBJ2-5; a possible D gene is TRBD2 (7 bases). Trimming pared 8 bases from V and 5 bases from J, leaving 15 bases between. There are 13 residues in the CDR3. Germline-derived CDR1 and CDR2 are MDHEN and SYDVKM. CDR3 in amino acids: CASREGGEETQYF. Written as DNA, the CDR3 is TGTGCCAGCCGCGAGGGGGGGGAGGAGACCCAGTACTTC.

The gene calls are TRBV20-1 and TRBJ2-7, with 11 bases aligning to TRBD2. CDR3 length: 12 amino acids. Per the germline V gene, CDR1 is DFQATT and CDR2 is SNEGSKA (reference sequence). The V and J ends lost 7 bases and 9 bases, in that order; junction bases with no gene match: 8. The CDR3 DNA is TGCAGTGGTATAGCGGGAGGGCCGGGGCAGTACTTC. Protein: CSGIAGGPGQYF.

Worth noting for this clonotype: This may come from a read error, since a much larger clone is one base off. The V gene is TRBV6-2 or TRBV6-3, the J gene TRBJ1-1; no clear D gene. Trimming took off 0 bases at V and 4 bases at J, with 12 bases between the two ends. Germline V gene sequence: CDR1 MNHEY, CDR2 SVGEGT. The CDR3 length is 15 residues. The CDR3 here is CASSYSGPDSTEAFF. CDR3 sequence (DNA): TGTGCCAGCAGTTACTCGGGCCCCGATAGCACTGAAGCTTTCTTT.

J is TRBJ2-2 and V is TRBV19; the D is unclear. Germline CDR1 and CDR2: LNHDA and SQIVND (reference sequence). The CDR3 sequence is 15 residues long. Trimming cost V 5 bases and J 0 bases, with 10 bases left between them. CDR3 bases: TGTGCCAGTAGTCAACAGATTGCGAACACCGGGGAGCTGTTTTTT. This sequence encodes CASSQQIANTGELFF.

This clonotype was picked up many times. The J gene is TRBJ2-1, the V gene TRBV5-1, with TRBD2 identical over 8 bases. The germline V gene encodes CDR1 SGHRS and CDR2 YFSETQ. There are 15 residues in the CDR3. Trimming at V came to 5 bases and at J to 13 bases, leaving 17 bases not matched to a gene. For the CDR3, the DNA is TGCGCCAGCAGACCTGGACTAGCCGCCCGCCCCATTCAGTTCTTC. It encodes CASRPGLAARPIQFF.

The table lists this clonotype with many counts. The genes are TRBV7-2 and TRBJ1-6, with a tentative D call TRBD1 (5 bases). The CDR3 length is 15 residues. The V end lost 5 bases, the J end lost 7 bases, and 15 bases lay between the germline ends. Germline CDR1 SGHTA, CDR2 FQGNSA. The chain's CDR3 is CASSLSRQGNSPLHF. DNA for the CDR3: TGTGCCAGCAGCCTAAGCCGGCAGGGAAATTCACCCCTCCACTTT.

This clonotype was seen a handful of times. This chain joins TRBV6-5 and TRBJ1-1; D is uncertain. V lost 2 bases to trimming and J lost 11 bases, with 15 bases between them. This CDR3 comprises 13 residues. The germline CDR1 and CDR2 sequences are MNHEY and SVGAGI. The CDR3 here is CASSYTNQKKAFF. CDR3 in DNA: TGTGCCAGCAGTTACACGAACCAGAAAAAGGCTTTCTTT.

There are many counts of this clonotype. The V call is TRBV11-2, the J call TRBJ2-3, with D tentatively TRBD2 (5 bases). The ends were cut back, 2 bases at V and 1 base at J, with 13 bases in the middle. From germline, CDR1 is SGHAT and CDR2 FQNNGV. The CDR3 is 16 residues long. For the CDR3, the DNA is TGTGCCAGCAGCTTACAGTTAGTGGGAGGCACAGATACGCAGTATTTT. This codes for CASSLQLVGGTDTQYF.

This clonotype was seen ten or more times. The gene calls are TRBV29-1 and TRBJ1-2; 8 bases map to TRBD1. Germline loops: CDR1 SQVTM, CDR2 ANQGSEA. This CDR3 contains 17 residues. Trimming took 2 bases from V and 3 from J; bases not matched to a gene: 14. CDR3 nucleotide sequence: TGCAGCGTTGAATTCCCCAAAACAGGGGGGCACGACTATGGCTACACCTTC. Its translation is CSVEFPKTGGHDYGYTF.

The rearrangement uses TRBV9 and TRBJ2-5; D may correspond to TRBD1 or TRBD2 (5 bases each). Trimming removed 4 bases at V and 5 bases at J, with 9 bases between. Germline V gene data show CDR1 as SGDLS and CDR2 as YYNGEE. There are 12 residues in the CDR3. The CDR3 coding sequence is TGTGCCAGCAGCTCCTGGGGGGAGACCCAGTACTTC. Translating it yields CASSSWGETQYF.

This sequence joins TRBV10-2 and TRBJ2-1; TRBD2 aligns across 11 bases. Germline-derived CDR1 and CDR2 are WSHSY and SAAADI. V dropped 7 bases and J dropped 6; count of bases not matched to a gene: 11. CDR3 length: 16 residues. Here the CDR3 reads CASKEWGTSGVNEQFF. DNA of the CDR3: TGCGCCAGCAAAGAATGGGGGACTAGCGGTGTCAATGAGCAGTTCTTC.

This sequence joins TRBV19 and TRBJ1-5, with TRBD1 as a possible D gene (5 bases). The germline V and J ends were trimmed by 4 bases and 2 bases, with 12 bases remaining between them. This CDR3 comprises 15 residues. Germline V gene lookup returns CDR1 LNHDA and CDR2 SQIVND (reference sequence). The CDR3 DNA reads as TGTGCCAGTAGTACCCAGGGTGGCGGCAATCAGCCCCAGCATTTT. Its protein is CASSTQGGGNQPQHF.

This clonotype was counted many times. This chain uses TRBV28 with TRBJ2-1, with a possible D match to TRBD2 (6 bases). Trimming stripped 8 bases from V and 15 bases from J, with 26 bases between. The CDR3 is 14 amino acids. Germline assignment: CDR1 MDHEN and CDR2 SYDVKM. The CDR3 region is CASDTAGSKSRRFF. The CDR3 region has the DNA TGTGCCAGCGATACTGCCGGGAGTAAGAGTCGCCGGTTCTTC.

This clonotype came up many times. The rearrangement links TRBV7-2 to TRBJ1-2; D ambiguous. CDR3 length equals 13 residues. CDR1 and CDR2 (germline): SGHTA, FQGNSA. V dropped 2 bases and J dropped 3 bases, with 7 bases sitting between them. The CDR3 bases are TGTGCCAGCAGCTTACAGACCCACTATGGCTACACCTTC. Residues: CASSLQTHYGYTF.

Ten or more counts support this clonotype. The CDR3 reads CASSADDYWDQPQHF. CDR3 sequence (DNA): TGTGCCAGCTCAGCGGACGACTACTGGGATCAGCCCCAGCATTTT. The chain links TRBV18 to TRBJ1-5; no firm D call. The germline V and J ends were trimmed by 5 bases and 5 bases, with 16 bases remaining between them. Germline assignment: CDR1 KGHSH and CDR2 LQKENI. The CDR3 is 15 residues long.

In this sample, this clonotype turned up many times. DNA of the CDR3: TGTGCCAGCAGCTTACTAATCGGGGGGAGAGAGCAGTACGTC. Its translation: CASSLLIGGREQYV. The V gene is TRBV7-2, the J gene TRBJ2-7, with 7 bases lining up with TRBD2. CDR3 length: 14 amino acids. The V gene end was trimmed by 2 bases and the J gene end by 7 bases; junction bases not matched to a gene: 8. Germline V CDR1 and CDR2: SGHTA, FQGNSA.

This rearrangement joins TRBV7-9 to TRBJ2-1; D is possibly TRBD1 (6 bases). There are 13 residues in the CDR3. Germline V gives CDR1 SEHNR, CDR2 FQNEAQ (reference sequence). CDR3 DNA sequence: TGTGCTAGTTACAGGGCAACCTACAATGAGCAGTTCTTC. Protein sequence: CASYRATYNEQFF.

This clonotype was seen many times. The chain couples TRBV7-9 to TRBJ2-2, with TRBD1 identical over 11 bases. Germline V lookup: CDR1 SEHNR, CDR2 FQNEAQ (reference sequence). The V gene end was trimmed by 7 bases and the J gene end by 8 bases; junction bases not matched to a gene: 12. The CDR3 totals 16 residues. CDR3 sequence reads: CASIDPGTGGSGELFF. As DNA, the CDR3 is TGTGCCAGCATCGATCCCGGGACAGGGGGATCAGGGGAGCTGTTTTTT. Supplemented by reference TRBV7-9 and TRBJ2-2, the full variable domain reads DTGVSQNPRHKITKRGQNVTFRCDPISEHNRLYWYRQTLGQGPEFLTYFQNEAQLEKSRLLSDRFSAERPKGSFSTLEIQRTEQGDSAMYLCASIDPGTGGSGELFFGEGSRLTVL.